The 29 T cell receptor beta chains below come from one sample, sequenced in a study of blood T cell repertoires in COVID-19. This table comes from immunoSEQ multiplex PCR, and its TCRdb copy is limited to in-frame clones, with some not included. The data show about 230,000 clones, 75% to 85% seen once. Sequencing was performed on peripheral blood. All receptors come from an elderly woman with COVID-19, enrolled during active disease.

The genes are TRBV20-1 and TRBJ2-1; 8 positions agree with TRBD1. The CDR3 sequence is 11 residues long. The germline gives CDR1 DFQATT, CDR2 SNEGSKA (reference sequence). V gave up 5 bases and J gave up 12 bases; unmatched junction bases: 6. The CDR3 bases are TGCAGTGCTCGTACAGGGGGGTGGCAGTTCTTC. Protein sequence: CSARTGGWQFF.

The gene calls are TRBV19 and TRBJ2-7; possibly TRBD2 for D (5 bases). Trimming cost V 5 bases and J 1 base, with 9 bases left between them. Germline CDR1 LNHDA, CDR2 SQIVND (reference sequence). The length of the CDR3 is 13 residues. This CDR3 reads CASSRRLSYEQYF. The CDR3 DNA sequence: TGTGCCAGTAGTCGGAGGCTGTCCTACGAGCAGTACTTC.

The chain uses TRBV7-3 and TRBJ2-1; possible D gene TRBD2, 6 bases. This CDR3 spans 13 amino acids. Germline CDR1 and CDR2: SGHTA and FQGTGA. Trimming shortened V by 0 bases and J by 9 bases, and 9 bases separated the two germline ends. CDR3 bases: TGTGCCAGCAGCTTAACAACTAGCAGTGAGCAGTTCTTC. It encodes CASSLTTSSEQFF.

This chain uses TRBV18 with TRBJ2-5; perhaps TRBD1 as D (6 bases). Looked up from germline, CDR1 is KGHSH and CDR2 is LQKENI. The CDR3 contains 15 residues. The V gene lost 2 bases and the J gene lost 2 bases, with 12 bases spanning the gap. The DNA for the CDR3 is TGTGCCAGCTCACCAAACCGAGGACAGCAAGAGACCCAGTACTTC. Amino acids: CASSPNRGQQETQYF. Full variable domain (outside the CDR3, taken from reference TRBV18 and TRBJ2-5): NAGVMQNPRHLVRRRGQEARLRCSPMKGHSHVYWYRQLPEEGLKFMVYLQKENIIDESGMPKERFSAEFPKEGPSILRIQQVVRGDSAAYFCASSPNRGQQETQYFGPGTRLLVL.

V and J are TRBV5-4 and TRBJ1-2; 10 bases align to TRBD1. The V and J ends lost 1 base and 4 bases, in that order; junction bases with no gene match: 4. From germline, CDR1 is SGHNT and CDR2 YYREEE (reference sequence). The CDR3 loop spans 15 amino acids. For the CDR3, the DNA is TGTGCCAGCAGCTTGCGGGACAGGGGCTTCTATGGCTACACCTTC. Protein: CASSLRDRGFYGYTF. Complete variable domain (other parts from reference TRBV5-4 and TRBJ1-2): ETGVTQSPTHLIKTRGQQVTLRCSSQSGHNTVSWYQQALGQGPQFIFQYYREEENGRGNFPPRFSGLQFPNYSSELNVNALELDDSALYLCASSLRDRGFYGYTFGSGTRLTVV.

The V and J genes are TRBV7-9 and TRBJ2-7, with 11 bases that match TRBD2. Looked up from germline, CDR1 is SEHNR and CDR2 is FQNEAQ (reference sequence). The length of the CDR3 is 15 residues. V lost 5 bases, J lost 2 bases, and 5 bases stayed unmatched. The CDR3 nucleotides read TGTGCCAGCAGCCCCGGGACTAGCGGCCCCTACGAGCAGTACTTC. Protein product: CASSPGTSGPYEQYF.

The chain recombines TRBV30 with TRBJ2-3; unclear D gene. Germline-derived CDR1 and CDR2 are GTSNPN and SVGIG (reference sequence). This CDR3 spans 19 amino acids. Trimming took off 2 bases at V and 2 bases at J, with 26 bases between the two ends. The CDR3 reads CAWSSPYRRRTPFTDTQYF. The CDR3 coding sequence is TGTGCCTGGAGTTCCCCCTACCGGCGGAGAACTCCTTTCACAGATACGCAGTATTTT.

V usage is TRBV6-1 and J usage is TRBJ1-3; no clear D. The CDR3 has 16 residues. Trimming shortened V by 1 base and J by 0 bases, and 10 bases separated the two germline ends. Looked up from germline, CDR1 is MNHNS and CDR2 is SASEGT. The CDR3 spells CASSEVFSGSGNTIYF. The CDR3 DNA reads TGTGCCAGCAGTGAAGTCTTCTCGGGCTCTGGAAACACCATATATTTT.

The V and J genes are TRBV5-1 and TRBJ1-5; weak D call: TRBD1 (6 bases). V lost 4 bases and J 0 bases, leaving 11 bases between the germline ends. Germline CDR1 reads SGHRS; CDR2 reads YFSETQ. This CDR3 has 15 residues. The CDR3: CASSPQGISNQPQHF. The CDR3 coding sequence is TGCGCCAGCAGCCCACAGGGAATTAGCAATCAGCCCCAGCATTTT.

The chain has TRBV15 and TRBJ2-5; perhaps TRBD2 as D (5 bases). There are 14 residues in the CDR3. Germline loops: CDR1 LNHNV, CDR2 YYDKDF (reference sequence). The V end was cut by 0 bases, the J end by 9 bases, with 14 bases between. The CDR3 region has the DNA TGTGCCACCAGCAGAGATCGGGGTAAGCTGGCCCAGTACTTC. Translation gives CATSRDRGKLAQYF.

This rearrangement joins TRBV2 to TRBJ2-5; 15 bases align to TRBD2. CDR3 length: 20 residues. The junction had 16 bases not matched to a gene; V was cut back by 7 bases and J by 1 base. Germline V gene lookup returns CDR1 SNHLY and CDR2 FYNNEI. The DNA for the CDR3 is TGTGCCAGCAAAATAGGGACTAGCGGGGGGAGGATCGCAACCCAAGAGACCCAGTACTTC. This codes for CASKIGTSGGRIATQETQYF. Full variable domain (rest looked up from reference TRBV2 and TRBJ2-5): EPEVTQTPSHQVTQMGQEVILRCVPISNHLYFYWYRQILGQKVEFLVSFYNNEISEKSEIFDDQFSVERPDGSNFTLKIRSTKLEDSAMYFCASKIGTSGGRIATQETQYFGPGTRLLVL.

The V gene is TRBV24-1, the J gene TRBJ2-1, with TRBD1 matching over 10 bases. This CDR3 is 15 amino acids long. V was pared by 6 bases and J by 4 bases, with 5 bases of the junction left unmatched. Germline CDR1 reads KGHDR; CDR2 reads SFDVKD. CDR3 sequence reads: CATSPDRGNYNEQFF. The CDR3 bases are TGTGCCACCAGTCCGGACAGGGGGAATTACAATGAGCAGTTCTTC.

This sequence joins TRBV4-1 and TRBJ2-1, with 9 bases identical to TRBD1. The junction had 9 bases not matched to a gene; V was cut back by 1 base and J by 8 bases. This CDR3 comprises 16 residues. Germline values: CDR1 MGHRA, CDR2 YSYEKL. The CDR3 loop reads CASSQASGQGKDEQFF. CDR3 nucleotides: TGCGCCAGCAGCCAAGCTTCGGGACAGGGTAAGGATGAGCAGTTCTTC.

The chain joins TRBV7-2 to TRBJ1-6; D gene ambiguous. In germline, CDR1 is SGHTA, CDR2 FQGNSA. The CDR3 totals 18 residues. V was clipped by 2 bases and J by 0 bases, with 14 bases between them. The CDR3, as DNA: TGTGCCAGCAGCTTACGCGAGGCGGTTAGCTCCTATAATTCACCCCTCCACTTT. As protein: CASSLREAVSSYNSPLHF.

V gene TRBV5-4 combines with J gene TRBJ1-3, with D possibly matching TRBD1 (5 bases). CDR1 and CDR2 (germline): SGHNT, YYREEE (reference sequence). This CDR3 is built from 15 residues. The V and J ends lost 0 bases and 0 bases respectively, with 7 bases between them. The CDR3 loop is CASSLGQISGNTIYF. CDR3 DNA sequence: TGTGCCAGCAGCTTGGGACAGATCTCTGGAAACACCATATATTTT.

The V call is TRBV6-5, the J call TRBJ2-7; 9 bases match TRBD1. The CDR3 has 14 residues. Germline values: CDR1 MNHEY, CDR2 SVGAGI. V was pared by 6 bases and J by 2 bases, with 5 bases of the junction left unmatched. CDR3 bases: TGTGCCAGCAGGGGACAGGGAAAAACCTACGAGCAGTACTTC. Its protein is CASRGQGKTYEQYF.

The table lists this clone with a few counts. CDR3 in amino acids: CASRVARTGGYEQYF. For the CDR3, the DNA is TGTGCCAGCCGAGTTGCCCGGACAGGGGGCTACGAGCAGTACTTC. The gene calls are TRBV28 and TRBJ2-7; 10 nucleotides agree with TRBD1. CDR1 is MDHEN, CDR2 SYDVKM, per germline. The trim removed 8 bases at V and 3 bases at J, leaving 10 bases unmatched. The CDR3 runs 15 residues.

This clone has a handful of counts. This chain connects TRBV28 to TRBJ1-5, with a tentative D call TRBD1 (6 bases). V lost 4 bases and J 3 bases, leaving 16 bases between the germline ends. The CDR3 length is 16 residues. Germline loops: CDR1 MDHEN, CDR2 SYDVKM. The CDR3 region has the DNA TGTGCCAGCAGTTCATTGGGGGCAGGGGCCAATCAGCCCCAGCATTTT. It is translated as CASSSLGAGANQPQHF.

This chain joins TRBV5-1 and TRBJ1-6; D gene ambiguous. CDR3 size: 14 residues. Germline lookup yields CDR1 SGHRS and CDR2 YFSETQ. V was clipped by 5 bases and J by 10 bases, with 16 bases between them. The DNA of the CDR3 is TGCGCCAGCAGTCCCGGCAGGAAGGTATCACCCCTCCACTTT. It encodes CASSPGRKVSPLHF.

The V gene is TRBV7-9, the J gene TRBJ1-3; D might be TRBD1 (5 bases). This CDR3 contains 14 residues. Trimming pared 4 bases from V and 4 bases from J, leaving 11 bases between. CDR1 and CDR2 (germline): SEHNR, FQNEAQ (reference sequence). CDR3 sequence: CASSSGFLGNTIYF. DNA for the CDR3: TGTGCCAGCAGCTCAGGGTTTTTGGGAAACACCATATATTTT.

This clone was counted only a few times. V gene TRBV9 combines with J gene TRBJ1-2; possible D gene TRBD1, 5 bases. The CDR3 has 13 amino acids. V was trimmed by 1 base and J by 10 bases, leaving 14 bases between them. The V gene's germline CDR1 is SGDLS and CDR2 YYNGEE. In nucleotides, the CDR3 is TGTGCCAGCAGCGTAAGGCTTCAGGGTACCTACACCTTC. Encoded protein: CASSVRLQGTYTF. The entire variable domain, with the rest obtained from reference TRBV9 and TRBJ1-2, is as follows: DSGVTQTPKHLITATGQRVTLRCSPRSGDLSVYWYQQSLDQGLQFLIQYYNGEERAKGNILERFSAQQFPDLHSELNLSSLELGDSALYFCASSVRLQGTYTFGSGTRLTVV.

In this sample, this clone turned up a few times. CDR3 sequence: CASSNPGGRQPQHF. In nucleotides, the CDR3 is TGTGCCAGCAGTAATCCCGGGGGGCGGCAGCCCCAGCATTTT. The gene calls are TRBV28 and TRBJ1-5; D possibly corresponds to TRBD1 (6 bases). Germline CDR1 MDHEN, CDR2 SYDVKM. Between the trimmed V and J ends, which lost 5 bases and 7 bases, there was a span of 15 bases. The CDR3 covers 14 residues.

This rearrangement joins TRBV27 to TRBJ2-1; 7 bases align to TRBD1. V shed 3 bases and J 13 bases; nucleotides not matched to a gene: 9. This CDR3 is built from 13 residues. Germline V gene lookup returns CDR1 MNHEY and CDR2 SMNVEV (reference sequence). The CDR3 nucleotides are TGTGCCAGCAGTTTGACAGGGCCCCGTAGCCAGTTCTTC. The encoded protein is CASSLTGPRSQFF.

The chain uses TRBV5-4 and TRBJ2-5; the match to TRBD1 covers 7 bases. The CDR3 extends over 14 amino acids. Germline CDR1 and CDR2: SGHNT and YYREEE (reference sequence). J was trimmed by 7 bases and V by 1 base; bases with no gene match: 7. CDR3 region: CASSLTGTDGTQYF. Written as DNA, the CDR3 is TGTGCCAGCAGCTTGACCGGGACAGACGGGACCCAGTACTTC.

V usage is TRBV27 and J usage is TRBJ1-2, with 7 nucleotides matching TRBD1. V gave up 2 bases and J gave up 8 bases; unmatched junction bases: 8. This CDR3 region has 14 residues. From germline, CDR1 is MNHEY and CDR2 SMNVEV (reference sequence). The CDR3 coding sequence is TGTGCCAGCAGTTTACGGGACAGCCCCGGGGGCTACACCTTC. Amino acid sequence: CASSLRDSPGGYTF.

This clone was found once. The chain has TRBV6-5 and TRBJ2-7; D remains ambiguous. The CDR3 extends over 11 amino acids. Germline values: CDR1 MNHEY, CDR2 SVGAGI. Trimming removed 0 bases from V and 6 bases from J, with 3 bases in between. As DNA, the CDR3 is TGTGCCAGCAGTTACTCCGGCGAGCAGTACTTC. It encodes CASSYSGEQYF.

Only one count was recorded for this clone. CDR3 bases: TGTGCCACCAGCAGAGATGGCCGACAGGGCAATCAGCCCCAGCATTTT. This gives the protein CATSRDGRQGNQPQHF. The chain recombines TRBV15 with TRBJ1-5; possibly TRBD1 for D (6 bases). The CDR3 has 16 residues. Germline assignment: CDR1 LNHNV and CDR2 YYDKDF (reference sequence). Trimming cost V 0 bases and J 2 bases, with 11 bases left between them.

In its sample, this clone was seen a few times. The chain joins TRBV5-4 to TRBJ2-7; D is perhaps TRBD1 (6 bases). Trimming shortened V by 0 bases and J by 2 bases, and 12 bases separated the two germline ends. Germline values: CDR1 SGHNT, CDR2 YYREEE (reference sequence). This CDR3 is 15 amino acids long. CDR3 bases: TGTGCCAGCAGCTTGGATAGTCAGGGGCCCTACGAGCAGTACTTC. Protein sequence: CASSLDSQGPYEQYF. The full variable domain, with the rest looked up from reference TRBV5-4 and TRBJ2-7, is ETGVTQSPTHLIKTRGQQVTLRCSSQSGHNTVSWYQQALGQGPQFIFQYYREEENGRGNFPPRFSGLQFPNYSSELNVNALELDDSALYLCASSLDSQGPYEQYFGPGTRLTVT.

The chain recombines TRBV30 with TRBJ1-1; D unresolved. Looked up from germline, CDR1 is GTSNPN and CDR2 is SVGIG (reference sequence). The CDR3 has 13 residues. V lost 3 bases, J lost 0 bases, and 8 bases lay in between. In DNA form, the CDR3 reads TGTGCCTGGAGGGTTCAGTTGAACACTGAAGCTTTCTTT. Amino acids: CAWRVQLNTEAFF. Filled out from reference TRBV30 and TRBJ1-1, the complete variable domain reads SQTIHQWPATLVQPVGSPLSLECTVEGTSNPNLYWYRQAAGRGLQLLFYSVGIGQISSEVPQNLSASRPQDRQFILSSKKLLLSDSGFYLCAWRVQLNTEAFFGQGTRLTVV.